This record concerns one T cell receptor beta chain sequence. The data originate from a study of PD-1 blockade in classical Hodgkin lymphoma. Described time point: cycle 4 day 1 (C4D1), after 6 weeks of nivolumab. All patients relapsed after autologous stem cell transplantation, and brentuximab vedotin exposure varied. Germline V CDR1 and CDR2: MNHNY, SVGAGI (reference sequence). The CDR3 loop spans 11 amino acids. Trimming pared 6 bases from V and 5 bases from J, leaving 7 bases between. Libraries were prepared by immunoSEQ multiplex PCR; TCRdb keeps only in-frame clonotypes and omits some of them. The sample shows about 93,000 clones, around 78% of them seen only once.

The V gene is TRBV6-6, the J gene TRBJ2-5; D not resolved. The sequence derives from a human donor with classical Hodgkin lymphoma. The sequencing used peripheral blood mononuclear cells (PBMCs), collected before the fourth cycle of nivolumab. The CDR3 region has the DNA TGTGCCAGCAGGAGATGGGAGACCCAGTACTTC. The encoded protein is CASRRWETQYF.